These 21 T cell receptor beta chains share one sample of origin, sequenced in a study of T cell responses to AZD1222 COVID-19 vaccine. Using immunoSEQ multiplex PCR, the repertoire was profiled, and TCRdb retains in-frame clones only, with some absent. The table records about 140,000 clones, about 92% of them present only once. The sequences come from peripheral blood, collected on day 0 of MenACWY control vaccination. The source is an adult in good health.

This chain uses TRBV6-6 with TRBJ1-2; 9 bases align to TRBD1. Per the germline V gene, CDR1 is MNHNY and CDR2 is SVGAGI (reference sequence). V lost 7 bases, J lost 5 bases, and 8 bases stayed unmatched. This CDR3 spans 14 amino acids. The CDR3 coding sequence is TGTGCCAGCATTCCAGGGACAGGGCCGTATGGCTACACCTTC. This translates into CASIPGTGPYGYTF.

V usage is TRBV28 and J usage is TRBJ1-2; 9 bases are shared with TRBD1. J gave up 8 bases and V 5 bases, and 9 bases lay outside the gene matches. The CDR3 runs to 14 residues. Germline values: CDR1 MDHEN, CDR2 SYDVKM. The CDR3 region is CASSQGQGSDGYTF. CDR3 DNA sequence: TGTGCCAGCAGTCAGGGACAGGGATCGGACGGCTACACCTTC.

This sequence joins TRBV5-1 and TRBJ1-2, with 11 bases matching TRBD1. The germline CDR1 and CDR2 sequences are SGHRS and YFSETQ. The CDR3 is 15 amino acids. Losses at the gene ends were 4 bases for V and 4 bases for J; bases not matched to a gene: 6. The CDR3 nucleotides read TGCGCCAGCAGCGACCGGGACAGGGGGACCTATGGCTACACCTTC. Protein product: CASSDRDRGTYGYTF. Filled out from reference TRBV5-1 and TRBJ1-2, the complete variable domain reads KAGVTQTPRYLIKTRGQQVTLSCSPISGHRSVSWYQQTPGQGLQFLFEYFSETQRNKGNFPGRFSGRQFSNSRSEMNVSTLELGDSALYLCASSDRDRGTYGYTFGSGTRLTVV.

This chain joins TRBV5-4 and TRBJ1-1; D remains unclear. The CDR3 consists of 13 residues. The germline V and J ends were trimmed by 4 bases and 1 base, with 8 bases remaining between them. CDR1 and CDR2 (germline): SGHNT, YYREEE (reference sequence). The CDR3 bases are TGTGCCAGCAGCCGGGAGGCGAACACTGAAGCTTTCTTT. This encodes CASSREANTEAFF.

This rearrangement joins TRBV27 to TRBJ1-6; a possible D gene is TRBD1 (5 bases). This CDR3 is 15 amino acids long. From germline, CDR1 is MNHEY and CDR2 SMNVEV (reference sequence). V was clipped by 2 bases and J by 10 bases, with 15 bases between them. In DNA form, the CDR3 reads TGTGCCAGCAGTTTAGCTTTGGGGGGAGGCTCACCCCTCCACTTT. Translating gives CASSLALGGGSPLHF.

The chain uses TRBV5-1 and TRBJ1-2; D call uncertain. The CDR3 loop spans 14 amino acids. Trimming took 0 bases from V and 3 from J, leaving 9 bases between them. Per germline, CDR1 SGHRS and CDR2 YFSETQ. CDR3 in DNA: TGCGCCAGCAGCTTGGCCTTCGGGGACTATGGCTACACCTTC. Residues: CASSLAFGDYGYTF.

The V call is TRBV28, the J call TRBJ1-2; the match to TRBD1 covers 11 bases. The CDR3 runs 15 residues. The germline V gene encodes CDR1 MDHEN and CDR2 SYDVKM. J was trimmed by 6 bases and V by 5 bases; bases with no gene match: 8. The CDR3 loop is CASSTSDRGLHGYTF. The CDR3 region has the DNA TGTGCCAGCAGTACCTCGGACAGGGGGCTCCATGGCTACACCTTC.

V and J are TRBV11-3 and TRBJ2-7; tentatively, D is TRBD2 (6 bases). V was cut by 5 bases and J by 5 bases, with 13 bases left in between. The CDR3 totals 13 residues. The germline CDR1 and CDR2 sequences are SGHNT and YENEEA. CDR3 nucleotide sequence: TGTGCCAGCAGCACGGGGCGGGGCGACGAGCAGTACTTC. Translation gives CASSTGRGDEQYF.

This chain joins TRBV10-3 and TRBJ1-2; 9 nucleotides agree with TRBD1. The CDR3 extends over 15 amino acids. The J segment lost 4 bases and the V segment lost 1 base, leaving 4 bases of the junction unmatched. From germline, CDR1 is ENHRY and CDR2 SYGVKD. The CDR3 here is CAISELTGGPYGYTF. The CDR3 DNA reads TGTGCCATCAGTGAGTTGACAGGGGGTCCCTATGGCTACACCTTC.

The V call is TRBV2, the J call TRBJ2-5; 8 bases agree with TRBD2. Germline lookup yields CDR1 SNHLY and CDR2 FYNNEI. The CDR3 consists of 15 residues. V lost 2 bases and J lost 0; bases outside the gene matches: 2. This CDR3 is CASSETSGYQETQYF. In DNA form, the CDR3 reads TGTGCCAGCAGTGAAACTAGCGGATACCAAGAGACCCAGTACTTC.

The rearrangement links TRBV7-3 to TRBJ2-5; D might be TRBD2 (6 bases). The CDR3 extends over 14 amino acids. The germline V and J ends were trimmed by 0 bases and 4 bases, with 9 bases remaining between them. CDR1 is SGHTA, CDR2 FQGTGA, per germline. CDR3 nucleotide sequence: TGTGCCAGCAGCTTAACTGGGGGAGGAGAGACCCAGTACTTC. It encodes CASSLTGGGETQYF. The whole variable domain, filled in from reference TRBV7-3 and TRBJ2-5, reads GAGVSQTPSNKVTEKGKYVELRCDPISGHTALYWYRQSLGQGPEFLIYFQGTGAADDSGLPNDRFFAVRPEGSVSTLKIQRTERGDSAVYLCASSLTGGGETQYFGPGTRLLVL.

J is TRBJ1-5 and V is TRBV15, with a tentative D call TRBD1 (6 bases). There are 18 residues in the CDR3. Trimming shortened V by 0 bases and J by 3 bases, and 18 bases separated the two germline ends. Germline CDR1 is LNHNV and CDR2 is YYDKDF (reference sequence). The CDR3 DNA reads TGTGCCACCAGCAGAGACCGGGTAGGGACATACCTCAATCAGCCCCAGCATTTT. Amino acids: CATSRDRVGTYLNQPQHF. Full variable domain (rest looked up from reference TRBV15 and TRBJ1-5): DAMVIQNPRYQVTQFGKPVTLSCSQTLNHNVMYWYQQKSSQAPKLLFHYYDKDFNNEADTPDNFQSRRPNTSFCFLDIRSPGLGDTAMYLCATSRDRVGTYLNQPQHFGDGTRLSIL.

This clone is a singleton in its sample. The chain joins TRBV19 to TRBJ2-5, with 8 positions matching TRBD2. The CDR3 spans 15 residues. J lost 5 bases, V lost 5 bases, and 10 bases had no gene match. Germline V gene lookup returns CDR1 LNHDA and CDR2 SQIVND (reference sequence). The CDR3 region has the DNA TGTGCCAGTAGTCTCCTGCGGGAGGCGGGGGAGACCCAGTACTTC. This gives the protein CASSLLREAGETQYF.

The chain combines TRBV6-2 or TRBV6-3 with TRBJ2-7, with D perhaps TRBD1 (5 bases). CDR3 size: 14 residues. V lost 3 bases and J lost 2, with 11 bases in between. The germline gives CDR1 MNHEY, CDR2 SVGEGT. DNA for the CDR3: TGTGCCAGCAGTTATCGGCCGGACACCTACGAGCAGTACTTC. It is translated as CASSYRPDTYEQYF.

CDR3 loop: CATSGQGALNEQYF. CDR3 in DNA: TGTGCCACCAGTGGACAGGGGGCGTTGAACGAGCAGTACTTC. The chain carries TRBV24-1 and TRBJ2-7, with 10 nucleotides matching TRBD1. Germline V gene sequence: CDR1 KGHDR, CDR2 SFDVKD. With V trimmed by 5 bases and J by 5 bases, 5 bases remained unmatched. This CDR3 region has 14 residues.

The gene calls are TRBV6-5 and TRBJ1-3; 10 bases are a match to TRBD1. The CDR3 runs to 15 residues. With 5 bases clipped from V and 4 bases from J, the junction kept 5 bases outside the gene matches. Germline V lookup: CDR1 MNHEY, CDR2 SVGAGI. The CDR3 loop reads CASSPSGQGGNTIYF. The CDR3 DNA sequence: TGTGCCAGCAGTCCCTCGGGACAGGGGGGAAACACCATATATTTT.

The gene calls are TRBV7-9 and TRBJ1-2, with TRBD1 matching over 11 bases. V was clipped by 5 bases and J by 7 bases; unmatched bases: 12. CDR1 is SEHNR and CDR2 is FQNEAQ in the germline V gene (reference sequence). This CDR3 spans 16 amino acids. CDR3 sequence (DNA): TGTGCCAGCAGCCCGACCCGGACAGGGGGCGAGGTTGGCTACACCTTC. It encodes CASSPTRTGGEVGYTF.

The chain employs TRBV11-2 and TRBJ2-7; D possibly matches TRBD1 or TRBD2 (6 bases each). The ends were cut back, 5 bases at V and 4 bases at J, with 21 bases in the middle. The germline CDR1 and CDR2 sequences are SGHAT and FQNNGV. This CDR3 has 16 residues. This CDR3 is CASSNVGAGGGYEQYF. In nucleotides, the CDR3 is TGTGCCAGCAGCAACGTAGGGGCCGGAGGGGGTTACGAGCAGTACTTC.

The chain joins TRBV4-1 to TRBJ2-7; possible D gene TRBD2, 5 bases. The CDR3 has 15 residues. Per germline, CDR1 MGHRA and CDR2 YSYEKL. Trimming stripped 4 bases from V and 0 bases from J, with 13 bases between. This CDR3 is CASSLGSGASYEQYF. The CDR3 nucleotides are TGCGCCAGCAGCCTTGGAAGCGGAGCCTCCTACGAGCAGTACTTC.

Concerning this clone itself: A read error may account for a junction end that differs from germline. The chain carries TRBV5-8 and TRBJ2-7; possible D gene TRBD2, 7 bases. The CDR3 spans 14 residues. CDR1 and CDR2 from the germline V gene are SGHTS and YDEGEE. For the CDR3, the DNA is TGTGCCAGCAGCTTGGGAGGGGGGGATGCTCCATTTAGCTTC. It yields the protein CASSLGGGDAPFSF. The entire variable domain, with the rest obtained from reference TRBV5-8 and TRBJ2-7, is as follows: EAGVTQSPTHLIKTRGQQATLRCSPISGHTSVYWYQQALGLGLQFLLWYDEGEERNRGNFPPRFSGRQFPNYSSELNVNALELEDSALYLCASSLGGGDAPFSFGPGTRLTVT.

This chain links TRBV5-4 with TRBJ2-2, with 9 bases matching TRBD1. Trimming took 0 bases from V and 8 from J; bases not matched to a gene: 11. Germline loops: CDR1 SGHNT, CDR2 YYREEE (reference sequence). The CDR3 extends over 17 amino acids. CDR3 DNA sequence: TGTGCCAGCAGCTTGGCCGTCGCGACAGGGGGTTCGGGGGAGCTGTTTTTT. Residues: CASSLAVATGGSGELFF.